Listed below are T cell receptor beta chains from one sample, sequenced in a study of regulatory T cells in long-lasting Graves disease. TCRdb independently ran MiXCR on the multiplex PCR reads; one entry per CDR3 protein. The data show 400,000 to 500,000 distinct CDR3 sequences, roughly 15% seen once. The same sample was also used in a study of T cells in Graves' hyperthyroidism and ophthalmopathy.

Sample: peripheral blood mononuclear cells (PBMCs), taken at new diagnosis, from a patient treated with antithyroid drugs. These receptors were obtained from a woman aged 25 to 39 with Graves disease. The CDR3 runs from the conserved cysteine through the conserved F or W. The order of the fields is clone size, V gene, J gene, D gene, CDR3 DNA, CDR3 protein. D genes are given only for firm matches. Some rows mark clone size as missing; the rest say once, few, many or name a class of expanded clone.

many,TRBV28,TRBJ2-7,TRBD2,TGTGCCAGCAGTTTGCGTCTGGGACTAGCGGGAGAGGTGCAGTACTTC,CASSLRLGLAGEVQYF
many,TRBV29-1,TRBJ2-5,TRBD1,TGCAGCGTTGTGACAGGGGGAGAGACCCAGTACTTC,CSVVTGGETQYF
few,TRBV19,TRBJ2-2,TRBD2,TGTGCCAGTAGGTCGCGGGGGGCGAACACCGGGGAGCTGTTTTTT,CASRSRGANTGELFF
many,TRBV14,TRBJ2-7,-,TGTGCCAGCAGCCAAGGGACTTCGTTGAGTTACGAGCAGTACTTC,CASSQGTSLSYEQYF
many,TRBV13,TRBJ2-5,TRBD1,TGTGCCAGCAGCTTAAGGCACTACGGGACAGAAGAGACCCAGTACTTC,CASSLRHYGTEETQYF
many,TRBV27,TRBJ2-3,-,TGTGCCAGCAGTTTCGGGGGAGCGGCCACAGATACGCAGTATTTT,CASSFGGAATDTQYF
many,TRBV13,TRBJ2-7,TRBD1,TGTGCCAGCAGCTTGGGACAGGGGGACGAGCAGTACTTC,CASSLGQGDEQYF
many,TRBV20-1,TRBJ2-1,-,TGCAGTGCTAGAATGGTGCCTAGCGAATACAATGAGCAGTTCTTC,CSARMVPSEYNEQFF
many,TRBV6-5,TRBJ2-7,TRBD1,TGTGCCAGCAGTTACTCCGGACAGGGGCCTAGTGAGCAGTACTTC,CASSYSGQGPSEQYF
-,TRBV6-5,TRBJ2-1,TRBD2,TGTGCCAGCAGTTACCCCCCCGGACGGGCGGGAGGGAACAATGAGCAGTTCTTC,CASSYPPGRAGGNNEQFF
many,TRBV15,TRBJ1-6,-,TGTGCCACCAGCAGAGTAAGGGGCCTTAAGGGATCCTATAATTCACCCCTCCACTTT,CATSRVRGLKGSYNSPLHF
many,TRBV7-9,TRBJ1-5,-,TGTGCCAGCAGCTTAGCCGGTCAGCCCCAGCATTTT,CASSLAGQPQHF